The clone carrying this T cell receptor beta chain has a handful of counts. Its antigen is as yet unknown. This CDR3 is also generated by other DNA sequences in the sample. This sample is drawn from a study of cytomegalovirus exposure and HLA in healthy donors. Whole-study results and caveats: Earlier results showed most TCR beta V segments being productive about 87% or about 30% of the time. Sequencing depth across donors, presence/absence analyses assumed, was roughly uniform. The later analysis indicated that the majority of CMV-associated TCR beta chains appeared HLA-restricted.

CDR1 is SQVTM and CDR2 is ANQGSEA in the germline V gene. With V trimmed by 4 bases and J by 2 bases, 0 bases remained unmatched. The CDR3 runs 14 residues. The PCR contained 60 Vbeta and 13 Jbeta primers. TCRdb's copy holds only in-frame clones and misses some; the assay was immunoSEQ multiplex PCR. The repertoire has approximately 200,000 clones, roughly 85% of them found once; the top ten carry about 1.8%. The sample consisted of PBMCs. The receptor was derived from a man aged 18 to 35 in good health and CMV-seronegative. This chain links TRBV29-1 with TRBJ2-5; 14 bases are shared with TRBD2. The CDR3 DNA sequence: TGCAGCGTTGGACTAGCGGGGGGGCAAGAGACCCAGTACTTC. It codes for CSVGLAGGQETQYF.